The 12 T cell receptor beta chains listed next were all sequenced from one sample in a study of metastatic and nonmetastatic thyroid tumors. Every patient was untreated before thyroid surgery. Using MiXCR, TCRdb reanalyzed the PCR reads. Of approximately 28,000 clones listed, roughly 15% were seen once; the top ten hold approximately 14%. The sample taken for sequencing was blood. These receptors originate from a male donor with papillary thyroid cancer or a benign thyroid nodule (not recorded which). Some clones in this sample may be carry-over from other donors' samples.

This clone came up many times. With a much larger clone just one base away, this may be a read error. Other DNA sequences within the sample encode an identical CDR3. J is TRBJ1-1 and V is TRBV2; perhaps TRBD1 as D (5 bases). This CDR3 comprises 12 residues. Germline V gene data show CDR1 as SNHLY and CDR2 as FYNNEI. CDR3 bases: TGTGCCAGCAGTGAAGCACCCTTGTGGGGGTCCTTT. Its protein product is CASSEAPLWGSF.

This clone was counted at least ten times. J is TRBJ2-3 and V is TRBV7-3, with D perhaps matching TRBD1 or TRBD2 (6 bases each). Trimming took 4 bases from V and 8 from J, leaving 13 bases between them. Germline-derived CDR1 and CDR2 are SGHTA and FQGTGA. The CDR3 loop spans 13 amino acids. The CDR3 is CASSSMEGGTQYF. Here the CDR3 DNA reads TGTGCCAGCAGCTCCATGGAGGGGGGTACGCAGTATTTT.

This rearrangement joins TRBV5-6 to TRBJ1-2; D gene unclear. Trimming stripped 3 bases from V and 7 bases from J, with 16 bases between. The germline V gene has CDR1 SGHDT and CDR2 YYEEEE. The CDR3 spans 14 residues. CDR3 protein: CASSSDLVLRGYTF. CDR3 in DNA: TGTGCCAGCAGCTCGGATCTGGTCCTACGTGGCTACACCTTC.

This clone showed up just a few times. The genes are TRBV6-1 and TRBJ2-1; 9 bases match TRBD2. The CDR3 has 13 amino acids. CDR1 and CDR2 from the germline V gene are MNHNS and SASEGT. V was pared by 6 bases and J by 6 bases, with 3 bases of the junction left unmatched. The CDR3 here is CASSLAGVNEQFF. CDR3 sequence (DNA): TGTGCCAGCAGCTTAGCGGGAGTCAATGAGCAGTTCTTC.

This clone was detected many times. This chain connects TRBV7-9 to TRBJ1-2; a weak D match, TRBD1 (6 bases). Trimming cost V 1 base and J 8 bases, with 11 bases left between them. This CDR3 comprises 13 residues. In germline, CDR1 is SEHNR, CDR2 FQNEAQ (reference sequence). Here the CDR3 reads CASSLGWDTGYTF. CDR3 coding DNA: TGTGCCAGCAGCTTAGGTTGGGACACCGGCTACACCTTC.

This clone was counted many times. The chain is built from TRBV5-4 and TRBJ2-7, with no clear D. V lost 1 base, J lost 0 bases, and 11 bases lay in between. The CDR3 covers 15 residues. Germline CDR1 is SGHNT and CDR2 is YYREEE (reference sequence). The chain's CDR3 is CASSLKSQPSYEQYF. The CDR3 bases are TGTGCCAGCAGCTTGAAGTCTCAGCCCTCCTACGAGCAGTACTTC. Supplemented by reference TRBV5-4 and TRBJ2-7, the full variable domain reads ETGVTQSPTHLIKTRGQQVTLRCSSQSGHNTVSWYQQALGQGPQFIFQYYREEENGRGNFPPRFSGLQFPNYSSELNVNALELDDSALYLCASSLKSQPSYEQYFGPGTRLTVT.

The V and J genes are TRBV11-2 and TRBJ1-2; D unclear. In germline, CDR1 is SGHAT, CDR2 FQNNGV. There are 16 residues in the CDR3. V lost 5 bases, J lost 8 bases, and 24 bases lay in between. CDR3 sequence: CASSPEGGPVDGGYTF. The CDR3 bases are TGTGCCAGCAGCCCAGAGGGTGGTCCGGTGGATGGGGGCTACACCTTC.

The chain has TRBV11-2 and TRBJ1-1; D unresolved. From germline, CDR1 is SGHAT and CDR2 FQNNGV. The CDR3 runs to 14 residues. V was cut by 1 base and J by 3 bases, with 9 bases left in between. The CDR3 sequence is CASSLGILDTEAFF. Written as DNA, the CDR3 is TGTGCCAGCAGCTTAGGGATTTTGGACACTGAAGCTTTCTTT.

This clone was counted ten times or more. The chain uses TRBV27 and TRBJ2-3; possibly TRBD1 or TRBD2 for D (5 bases each). CDR3 length: 15 amino acids. Germline CDR1 reads MNHEY; CDR2 reads SMNVEV (reference sequence). The V and J ends lost 2 bases and 6 bases respectively, with 15 bases between them. The CDR3 loop is CASSLQGPFGDTQYF. CDR3 nucleotides: TGTGCCAGCAGTTTACAGGGACCCTTCGGGGATACGCAGTATTTT.

This clone was seen at least ten times. The chain carries TRBV3-1 and TRBJ2-2, with 8 bases that match TRBD2. The CDR3 has 15 amino acids. Per the germline V gene, CDR1 is LGHDT and CDR2 is YNNKEL (reference sequence). With V trimmed by 1 base and J by 4 bases, 2 bases remained unmatched. This CDR3 reads CASSQGLALTGELFF. CDR3 sequence (DNA): TGTGCCAGCAGCCAAGGACTAGCGCTCACCGGGGAGCTGTTTTTT.

This clone was counted at least ten times. The chain joins TRBV7-2 to TRBJ2-1; D is perhaps TRBD2 (6 bases). Per the germline V gene, CDR1 is SGHTA and CDR2 is FQGNSA. The CDR3 totals 17 residues. Trimming left V 0 bases short and J 7 bases short, with 19 bases between. The CDR3 DNA sequence: TGTGCCAGCAGCTTAGCCCCAACTAGTCGGGGGACGAATGAGCAGTTCTTC. Protein sequence: CASSLAPTSRGTNEQFF.

This clone showed up just a few times. The chain uses TRBV6-4 and TRBJ2-7; D ambiguous. CDR1 and CDR2 from the germline V gene are MRHNA and SNTAGT. The CDR3 runs to 14 residues. V lost 10 bases and J lost 0, with 16 bases in between. The CDR3 region has the DNA TGTGCCATCACCCGCTGGCGCAGCTCCTACGAGCAGTACTTC. Translation gives CAITRWRSSYEQYF.